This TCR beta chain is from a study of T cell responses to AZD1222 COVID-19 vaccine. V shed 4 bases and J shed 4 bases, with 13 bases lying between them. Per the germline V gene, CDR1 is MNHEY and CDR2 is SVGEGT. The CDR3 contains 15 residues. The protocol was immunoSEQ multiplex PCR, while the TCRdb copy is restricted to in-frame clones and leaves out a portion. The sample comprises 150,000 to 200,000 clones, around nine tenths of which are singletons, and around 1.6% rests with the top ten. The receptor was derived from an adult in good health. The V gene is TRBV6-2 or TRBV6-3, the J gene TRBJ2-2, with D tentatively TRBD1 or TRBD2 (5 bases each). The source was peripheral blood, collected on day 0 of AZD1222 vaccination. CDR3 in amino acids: CASSSGSSGTGELFF. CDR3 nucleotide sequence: TGTGCCAGCAGTTCAGGGTCCAGCGGCACCGGGGAGCTGTTTTTT.